This T cell receptor beta chain was captured in a study of blood T cell repertoires in COVID-19. Some clones are missing from TCRdb's copy, which holds only in-frame ones; the method was immunoSEQ multiplex PCR. The sample lists 200,000 to 250,000 clones, around 85% occurring once. V trimming: 3 bases; J trimming: 4 bases; junction bases outside the gene matches: 2. The germline CDR1 and CDR2 sequences are LGHNA and YSLEER. The CDR3 has 15 residues. Sequenced input: peripheral blood. The TCR was taken from a man between 60 and 75 years old with acute or convalescent COVID-19. The rearrangement links TRBV4-3 to TRBJ1-4, with 10 bases fitting TRBD1. CDR3 residues: CASSQTGGYNEKLFF. CDR3 nucleotides: TGCGCCAGCAGCCAGACAGGGGGCTATAATGAAAAACTGTTTTTT.